These 22 T cell receptor beta chains originate from one sample sequenced in a study of blood T cell repertoires in COVID-19. The method was immunoSEQ multiplex PCR; TCRdb's version includes in-frame clones alone and lacks a portion of them. Here the sample spans some 170,000 clones, around 83% being singletons. Sequencing used peripheral blood. These receptors originate from a woman aged 55-70 years with acute or convalescent COVID-19.

V is TRBV3-1 (or the pseudogene TRBV3-2) and J is TRBJ1-2; 7 positions match TRBD1. This CDR3 spans 14 amino acids. V was pared by 5 bases and J by 4 bases, with 7 bases of the junction left unmatched. In germline, CDR1 is LGHDT, CDR2 YNNKEL (reference sequence). CDR3 loop: CASSDDRARYGYTF. CDR3 bases: TGTGCCAGCAGCGACGACAGGGCGCGCTATGGCTACACCTTC.

V usage is TRBV5-1 and J usage is TRBJ1-1, with 7 nucleotides matching TRBD1. Per the germline V gene, CDR1 is SGHRS and CDR2 is YFSETQ. CDR3 length: 15 residues. J lost 1 base, V lost 3 bases, and 6 bases had no gene match. CDR3 in DNA: TGCGCCAGCAGCTCGGGTGGGACAGCGAACACTGAAGCTTTCTTT. Amino acids: CASSSGGTANTEAFF.

The CDR3 coding sequence is TGCGCCAGCACCCGGGACAGGGGGCCGGTTAGAGCTTTCTTT. This gives the protein CASTRDRGPVRAFF. The chain employs TRBV5-1 and TRBJ1-1, with 12 bases lining up with TRBD1. This CDR3 is built from 14 residues. The V segment lost 6 bases and the J segment 10 bases; nucleotides outside the gene matches: 10. The V gene's germline CDR1 is SGHRS and CDR2 YFSETQ.

This clone came up a few times. The chain employs TRBV5-1 and TRBJ1-1, with 9 bases aligning to TRBD1. J was trimmed by 7 bases and V by 4 bases; bases with no gene match: 5. The germline V gene has CDR1 SGHRS and CDR2 YFSETQ. This CDR3 is 13 amino acids long. The CDR3 here is CASSRDRDLEAFF. DNA for the CDR3: TGCGCCAGCAGCCGGGACAGGGACCTTGAAGCTTTCTTT.

V usage is TRBV30 and J usage is TRBJ1-1; possible D gene TRBD1, 6 bases. The length of the CDR3 is 13 residues. Trimming stripped 5 bases from V and 4 bases from J, with 14 bases between. In germline, CDR1 is GTSNPN, CDR2 SVGIG (reference sequence). In DNA, the CDR3 is TGTGCCTGGGGTTGGGGGGGCGGCACTGAAGCTTTCTTT. As protein: CAWGWGGGTEAFF.

The genes are TRBV29-1 and TRBJ1-2; D may be TRBD1 (6 bases). V lost 3 bases to trimming and J lost 8 bases, with 19 bases between them. Germline V gene lookup returns CDR1 SQVTM and CDR2 ANQGSEA. The length of the CDR3 is 14 residues. CDR3 residues: CSVEATGQVKGYTF. Written as DNA, the CDR3 is TGCAGCGTTGAGGCGACAGGCCAAGTAAAGGGCTACACCTTC. Variable domain in full (rest from reference TRBV29-1 and TRBJ1-2): SAVISQKPSRDICQRGTSLTIQCQVDSQVTMMFWYRQQPGQSLTLIATANQGSEATYESGFVIDKFPISRPNLTFSTLTVSNMSPEDSSIYLCSVEATGQVKGYTFGSGTRLTVV.

The chain employs TRBV7-9 and TRBJ2-5, with TRBD2 identical over 8 bases. The CDR3 has 16 residues. Trimming took 5 bases from V and 1 from J; bases not matched to a gene: 9. Germline V gives CDR1 SEHNR, CDR2 FQNEAQ (reference sequence). Here the CDR3 reads CASSREAGVLQETQYF. The CDR3 DNA sequence: TGTGCCAGCAGCCGAGAAGCGGGAGTGCTCCAAGAGACCCAGTACTTC.

The J gene is TRBJ2-7, the V gene TRBV18, with D possibly matching TRBD2 (6 bases). V gave up 3 bases and J gave up 4 bases, with 13 bases separating them. The length of the CDR3 is 14 residues. Germline CDR1 and CDR2: KGHSH and LQKENI. The CDR3 spells CASSPLPGEYEQYF. The CDR3 nucleotides read TGTGCCAGCTCACCGCTCCCGGGAGAGTACGAGCAGTACTTC. The full variable domain, with the rest looked up from reference TRBV18 and TRBJ2-7, is NAGVMQNPRHLVRRRGQEARLRCSPMKGHSHVYWYRQLPEEGLKFMVYLQKENIIDESGMPKERFSAEFPKEGPSILRIQQVVRGDSAAYFCASSPLPGEYEQYFGPGTRLTVT.

This clone was counted only a few times. The chain couples TRBV11-1 to TRBJ2-2, with a weak D call TRBD1 (6 bases). CDR3 size: 14 residues. V lost 5 bases and J lost 5, with 12 bases in between. Germline CDR1 is SGHAT and CDR2 is FQDESV (reference sequence). CDR3 residues: CASSPGHQTGELFF. CDR3 DNA sequence: TGTGCCAGCAGCCCGGGACACCAGACCGGGGAGCTGTTTTTT.

J is TRBJ1-1 and V is TRBV10-3; tentatively, D is TRBD1 (5 bases). Per germline, CDR1 ENHRY and CDR2 SYGVKD. The V gene lost 6 bases and the J gene lost 0 bases, with 8 bases spanning the gap. The CDR3 length is 13 residues. The CDR3 loop is CAIRETVNTEAFF. The CDR3 nucleotides read TGTGCCATCAGGGAGACAGTGAACACTGAAGCTTTCTTT.

CDR3 region: CASSPRGAGVGSTYNEQFF. The CDR3 DNA reads TGTGCCAGCAGCCCCCGGGGAGCGGGAGTAGGGTCCACCTACAATGAGCAGTTCTTC. The rearrangement uses TRBV28 and TRBJ2-1; 8 bases match TRBD2. Germline CDR1 and CDR2: MDHEN and SYDVKM. The CDR3 has 19 amino acids. V lost 6 bases to trimming and J lost 2 bases; unmatched junction nucleotides: 18.

This chain uses TRBV10-1 with TRBJ1-5; 7 nucleotides align to TRBD1. The CDR3 is made up of 14 amino acids. The V and J ends lost 5 bases and 1 base, in that order; junction bases with no gene match: 2. Per germline, CDR1 WNHNN and CDR2 SYGVQD (reference sequence). This CDR3 is CASSPTGSNQPQHF. The CDR3 nucleotides are TGCGCCAGCAGTCCGACAGGGAGCAATCAGCCCCAGCATTTT.

In this sample, this clone turned up once. The chain has TRBV3-1 (or the pseudogene TRBV3-2) and TRBJ1-4, with 7 bases lining up with TRBD1. The CDR3 has 17 amino acids. Germline CDR1 LGHDT, CDR2 YNNKEL (reference sequence). The V segment lost 3 bases and the J segment 3 bases; nucleotides outside the gene matches: 10. The CDR3: CASSHPAQGLSNEKLFF. The CDR3 DNA is TGTGCCAGCAGCCACCCCGCACAGGGGTTGTCTAATGAAAAACTGTTTTTT.

The chain employs TRBV19 and TRBJ1-2, with D hard to call. Per the germline V gene, CDR1 is LNHDA and CDR2 is SQIVND (reference sequence). V was shortened by 7 bases and J by 6 bases, with 21 bases between the two germline ends. The CDR3 is 15 residues long. For the CDR3, the DNA is TGTGCCAGTACCCCTGCTTGGGCACAGCCCGATGGCTACACCTTC. Protein sequence: CASTPAWAQPDGYTF.

The CDR3 bases are TGTGCCAGCAGCTCCCTGACTAGCGCGGAGGGGCAGTACTTC. Its translation: CASSSLTSAEGQYF. The chain uses TRBV3-1 (or the pseudogene TRBV3-2) and TRBJ2-7; the match to TRBD2 covers 8 bases. Trimming at V came to 5 bases and at J to 9 bases, leaving 12 bases not matched to a gene. Per germline, CDR1 LGHDT and CDR2 YNNKEL (reference sequence). There are 14 residues in the CDR3.

As concerns this clone: Other DNA variants within this sample encode the same CDR3. The rearrangement links TRBV9 to TRBJ2-5; TRBD2 matches at 7 bases. V shed 4 bases and J 4 bases; nucleotides not matched to a gene: 4. The CDR3 runs to 13 residues. The germline gives CDR1 SGDLS, CDR2 YYNGEE. Here the CDR3 reads CASSPGGGETQYF. The CDR3 DNA sequence: TGTGCCAGCAGCCCCGGCGGGGGAGAGACCCAGTACTTC. Complete variable domain (other parts from reference TRBV9 and TRBJ2-5): DSGVTQTPKHLITATGQRVTLRCSPRSGDLSVYWYQQSLDQGLQFLIQYYNGEERAKGNILERFSAQQFPDLHSELNLSSLELGDSALYFCASSPGGGETQYFGPGTRLLVL.

This chain connects TRBV19 to TRBJ2-3; TRBD1 matches at 9 bases. Germline CDR1 LNHDA, CDR2 SQIVND (reference sequence). The CDR3 totals 16 residues. Losses at the gene ends were 1 base for V and 3 bases for J; bases not matched to a gene: 5. In DNA form, the CDR3 reads TGTGCCAGTAGTATAGGAACGGGACAGGGAACAGATACGCAGTATTTT. This gives the protein CASSIGTGQGTDTQYF.

The V gene is TRBV5-5, the J gene TRBJ2-3, with a possible D match to TRBD2 (5 bases). This CDR3 spans 16 amino acids. Trimming took 4 bases from V and 2 from J, leaving 17 bases between them. Germline loops: CDR1 SGHKS, CDR2 YYEKEE (reference sequence). The CDR3 is CASSLEARLTTDTQYF. CDR3 nucleotide sequence: TGTGCCAGCAGCCTGGAGGCTAGGCTGACCACAGATACGCAGTATTTT.

The rearrangement joins TRBV3-1 (or the pseudogene TRBV3-2) to TRBJ1-2, with D possibly TRBD1 on 6 matching bases. The V end was cut by 4 bases, the J end by 7 bases, with 13 bases between. The germline gives CDR1 LGHDT, CDR2 YNNKEL (reference sequence). CDR3 length equals 13 residues. CDR3 amino acids: CASSPTGIGGYTF. The CDR3 DNA sequence: TGTGCCAGCAGCCCAACAGGGATTGGTGGCTACACCTTC.

The chain combines TRBV19 with TRBJ2-1; 14 positions agree with TRBD2. The trim removed 4 bases at V and 7 bases at J, leaving 15 bases unmatched. The CDR3 totals 19 residues. CDR1 and CDR2 from the germline V gene are LNHDA and SQIVND (reference sequence). The CDR3 DNA reads TGTGCCAGTAGTAGAGGGGGACTAGCGGGAGAAATCGATGGTAATGAGCAGTTCTTC. This gives the protein CASSRGGLAGEIDGNEQFF.

The genes are TRBV5-1 and TRBJ1-5; D is possibly TRBD1 (5 bases). The ends were cut back, 0 bases at V and 3 bases at J, with 10 bases in the middle. The length of the CDR3 is 15 residues. CDR1 is SGHRS, CDR2 YFSETQ, per germline. The CDR3 DNA reads TGCGCCAGCAGCTTGGAGGGGAATTCCAATCAGCCCCAGCATTTT. It is translated as CASSLEGNSNQPQHF.

This clone has only one observation. J is TRBJ2-5 and V is TRBV20-1; TRBD2 matches at 7 bases. Germline V gene data show CDR1 as DFQATT and CDR2 as SNEGSKA (reference sequence). This CDR3 spans 15 amino acids. The ends lost 3 bases at V and 5 bases at J; junction bases unmatched: 12. CDR3 in amino acids: CSASLEGGRGETQYF. As DNA, the CDR3 is TGCAGTGCTAGTCTGGAGGGAGGGCGCGGTGAGACCCAGTACTTC.